Following are 14 T cell receptor beta chains from one sample sequenced in a study of cytomegalovirus exposure and HLA in healthy donors. It was with 60 Vbeta and 13 Jbeta primers that the PCR ran. Assay used: immunoSEQ multiplex PCR; TCRdb lists only in-frame clones, some missing. The sample carries approximately 100,000 clones, 65% to 85% recorded once. The specimen sequenced was PBMCs. Every receptor here comes from a man aged 50 to 59 in good health and CMV-seronegative.

The chain employs TRBV11-2 and TRBJ1-2, with a tentative D call TRBD1 (6 bases). Deletions cut 1 base from V and 3 bases from J, with 18 bases between. CDR1 and CDR2 (germline): SGHAT, FQNNGV. The CDR3 extends over 17 amino acids. Written as DNA, the CDR3 is TGTGCCAGCAGCTTAGGGGGCGGCAGGGGATATGACTATGGCTACACCTTC. Residues: CASSLGGGRGYDYGYTF.

The chain employs TRBV19 and TRBJ1-1; no firm D call. Trimming removed 4 bases from V and 0 bases from J, with 12 bases in between. Germline V CDR1 and CDR2: LNHDA, SQIVND (reference sequence). CDR3 length: 15 amino acids. CDR3 bases: TGTGCCAGTAGTACCTTTGGGCAGATGAACACTGAAGCTTTCTTT. This codes for CASSTFGQMNTEAFF.

CDR3 region: CASSQLQGAWTGELFF. The CDR3 DNA sequence: TGTGCCAGCAGCCAGTTACAGGGGGCTTGGACCGGGGAGCTGTTTTTT. The chain carries TRBV4-2 and TRBJ2-2, with 9 bases matching TRBD1. The length of the CDR3 is 16 residues. The germline gives CDR1 LGHNA, CDR2 YNFKEQ. The J segment lost 5 bases and the V segment lost 3 bases, leaving 7 bases of the junction unmatched.

V gene TRBV11-1 combines with J gene TRBJ2-5; TRBD1 matches 7 bases. CDR1 and CDR2 (germline): SGHAT, FQDESV (reference sequence). With 3 bases clipped from V and 3 bases from J, the junction kept 7 bases outside the gene matches. The length of the CDR3 is 15 residues. In DNA, the CDR3 is TGTGCCAGCAGCTTGCGTTCCGGGACAGAAGAGACCCAGTACTTC. Translating it yields CASSLRSGTEETQYF.

The chain has TRBV18 and TRBJ1-2, with D tentatively TRBD1 (5 bases). V lost 3 bases and J 8 bases, leaving 22 bases between the germline ends. The CDR3 is 16 residues long. Germline loops: CDR1 KGHSH, CDR2 LQKENI. Written as DNA, the CDR3 is TGTGCCAGCTCACCCGGGCGGGCAGGGACTCTATACGGCTACACCTTC. This sequence encodes CASSPGRAGTLYGYTF.

The chain couples TRBV13 to TRBJ2-7; 10 nucleotides align to TRBD2. From germline, CDR1 is PRHDT and CDR2 FYEKMQ (reference sequence). The CDR3 is made up of 16 amino acids. J was trimmed by 3 bases and V by 4 bases; bases with no gene match: 9. CDR3: CASSSALAGLNYEQYF. The CDR3 DNA reads TGTGCCAGCAGCTCAGCACTAGCGGGGCTGAACTACGAGCAGTACTTC.

This chain joins TRBV6-5 and TRBJ1-6, with D unclear. V was trimmed by 6 bases and J by 7 bases, leaving 7 bases between them. The germline CDR1 and CDR2 sequences are MNHEY and SVGAGI. The CDR3 covers 12 residues. The CDR3 protein is CASRSPNSPLHF. The CDR3 nucleotides read TGTGCCAGCAGGAGCCCCAATTCACCCCTCCACTTT.

The chain employs TRBV6-5 and TRBJ2-1; 7 bases match TRBD2. This CDR3 is built from 16 residues. CDR1 is MNHEY and CDR2 is SVGAGI in the germline V gene. The junction had 13 bases not matched to a gene; V was cut back by 4 bases and J by 7 bases. CDR3 sequence: CASSSLPAGVINEQFF. In DNA, the CDR3 is TGTGCCAGCAGTTCTTTGCCCGCGGGAGTCATTAATGAGCAGTTCTTC.

V and J are TRBV2 and TRBJ2-3; possibly TRBD2 for D (5 bases). Germline CDR1 and CDR2: SNHLY and FYNNEI. This CDR3 has 16 residues. Trimming took 4 bases from V and 7 from J, leaving 21 bases between them. CDR3 in amino acids: CASSAPDGMEVHTQYF. The CDR3 DNA follows: TGTGCCAGCAGTGCCCCGGACGGGATGGAGGTACATACGCAGTATTTT.

The V and J genes are TRBV5-1 and TRBJ1-6; D is ambiguous. Germline CDR1 SGHRS, CDR2 YFSETQ. The CDR3 has 16 amino acids. The V end was cut by 4 bases, the J end by 7 bases, with 18 bases between. The CDR3 is CASSKTSGTTNSPLHF. CDR3 bases: TGCGCCAGCAGCAAAACATCGGGAACGACGAATTCACCCCTCCACTTT.

Only a few counts were recorded for this clone. This chain uses TRBV18 with TRBJ1-1, with no clear D. The CDR3 extends over 11 amino acids. V was pared by 2 bases and J by 11 bases, with 9 bases between. Germline assignment: CDR1 KGHSH and CDR2 LQKENI. Written as DNA, the CDR3 is TGTGCCAGCTCACCAATGGGCTCGGCTTTCTTT. The encoded protein is CASSPMGSAFF.

This clone was observed a few times. The chain couples TRBV7-6 to TRBJ2-7; a possible D gene is TRBD2 (6 bases). The CDR3 runs to 14 residues. Trimming removed 3 bases at V and 0 bases at J, with 9 bases between. Germline CDR1 reads SGHVS; CDR2 reads FNYEAQ. The CDR3 DNA reads TGTGCCAGCAGCTTGGCGGGGAGCTCCTACGAGCAGTACTTC. Protein sequence: CASSLAGSSYEQYF.

This clone was counted a few times. This chain connects TRBV6-5 to TRBJ1-1, with D maybe TRBD1 (6 bases). V lost 5 bases, J lost 1 base, and 8 bases lay in between. CDR3 length equals 13 residues. CDR1 is MNHEY and CDR2 is SVGAGI in the germline V gene. CDR3 sequence: CASSQTGNTEAFF. The CDR3 region has the DNA TGTGCCAGCAGTCAGACAGGGAACACTGAAGCTTTCTTT.

The V gene is TRBV7-2, the J gene TRBJ1-2, with D perhaps TRBD1 (6 bases). V was trimmed by 6 bases and J by 5 bases, leaving 13 bases between them. CDR3 size: 13 residues. Germline CDR1 and CDR2: SGHTA and FQGNSA. Written as DNA, the CDR3 is TGTGCCAGCAGTTTGACAGGAGAGTATGGCTACACCTTC. Its protein is CASSLTGEYGYTF.